This T cell receptor beta chain was sequenced for a study of technical replicates of blood from a few donors. V was shortened by 3 bases and J by 6 bases, with 12 bases between the two germline ends. This CDR3 is 14 amino acids long. The germline CDR1 and CDR2 sequences are LGHNA and YSLEER. The repertoire was sequenced with immunoSEQ multiplex PCR; TCRdb's copy has only in-frame clones and lacks some. Of tens of thousands of clones listed, about 86% are singletons. Sequenced material: PBMCs. V gene TRBV4-3 combines with J gene TRBJ2-1, with D tentatively TRBD1 (6 bases). The clonotype was recovered from a human donor in good health. Some clones in this sample may be carry-over from other donors' samples. The CDR3 DNA is TGCGCCAGCAGCCACGAACTAGGGGGCAATGAGCAGTTCTTC. The encoded protein is CASSHELGGNEQFF.